This is a list of T cell receptor beta chains from one sample in a study of blood T cell repertoires in COVID-19. Data came from immunoSEQ multiplex PCR; TCRdb stores just in-frame clones and leaves some out. Of 310,000 or so clones in the sample, approximately 83% were seen once. The sequencing input was peripheral blood. The receptor source for this set is a woman aged 30 to 39 who had recovered from COVID-19. Both conserved end residues are part of each CDR3. Fields, in order: D gene, J gene, V gene, clone size, CDR3 DNA, CDR3 protein. The D gene is left open where the match is weak. Clone size is stated in some rows and not others, as once, few, many or a class when expanded.

d_call: TRBD2; j_call: TRBJ2-3; v_call: TRBV28; clone_size: .; cdr3_nt: TGTGCCAGCAGTTCGTATAGCAGCGGGAGGGGTGCAGATACGCAGTATTTT; cdr3_aa: CASSSYSSGRGADTQYF
d_call: TRBD1; j_call: TRBJ1-5; v_call: TRBV30; clone_size: once; cdr3_nt: TGTGCCTGGAGTGTCTTCTCCGGGACAGGGAATAGCAATCAGCCCCAGCATTTT; cdr3_aa: CAWSVFSGTGNSNQPQHF
d_call: .; j_call: TRBJ2-7; v_call: TRBV6-4; clone_size: .; cdr3_nt: TGTGCCAGCAGTCAAAGGGGAAACTACGAGCAGTACTTC; cdr3_aa: CASSQRGNYEQYF
d_call: TRBD2; j_call: TRBJ2-7; v_call: TRBV18; clone_size: .; cdr3_nt: TGTGCCAGCTCACCTCGGGAGGGGTCCCACGAGCAGTACTTC; cdr3_aa: CASSPREGSHEQYF
d_call: TRBD1; j_call: TRBJ1-2; v_call: TRBV4-1; clone_size: .; cdr3_nt: TGCGCCAGCAGCCCAGGGGGCTGGGCTGGCTACACCTTC; cdr3_aa: CASSPGGWAGYTF
d_call: TRBD2; j_call: TRBJ2-5; v_call: TRBV19; clone_size: .; cdr3_nt: TGTGCCAGTAGTATAGGCGGGACTACCCAAGAGACCCAGTACTTC; cdr3_aa: CASSIGGTTQETQYF
d_call: TRBD1; j_call: TRBJ2-7; v_call: TRBV28; clone_size: .; cdr3_nt: TGTGCCAGCAGTCATGGGACAGGGGGCTGGTACGAGCAGTACTTC; cdr3_aa: CASSHGTGGWYEQYF
d_call: TRBD1; j_call: TRBJ1-1; v_call: TRBV16; clone_size: .; cdr3_nt: TGTGCCAGCAGCCACTTGATCAGGGGGCGGACTGAAGCTTTCTTT; cdr3_aa: CASSHLIRGRTEAFF
d_call: .; j_call: TRBJ1-4; v_call: TRBV30; clone_size: .; cdr3_nt: TGTGCCTACTCGCAAGGGGGTAATGAAAAACTGTTTTTT; cdr3_aa: CAYSQGGNEKLFF
d_call: TRBD2; j_call: TRBJ2-7; v_call: TRBV9; clone_size: .; cdr3_nt: TGTGCCAGCAGCGTCGCGGGAGGGCCGCACGAGCAGTACTTC; cdr3_aa: CASSVAGGPHEQYF
d_call: .; j_call: TRBJ2-1; v_call: TRBV7-2; clone_size: .; cdr3_nt: TGTGCCAGCAGGAAGCCGGGACACCAACACAATGAGCAGTTCTTC; cdr3_aa: CASRKPGHQHNEQFF
d_call: TRBD1; j_call: TRBJ1-5; v_call: TRBV6-5; clone_size: .; cdr3_nt: TGTGCCAGCAGTTACGGAACAGGGGGGGATCAGCCCCAGCATTTT; cdr3_aa: CASSYGTGGDQPQHF
d_call: .; j_call: TRBJ1-3; v_call: TRBV2; clone_size: .; cdr3_nt: TGTGCCAGCAGTGGTTACCGGGGTGGAAACACCATATATTTT; cdr3_aa: CASSGYRGGNTIYF
d_call: .; j_call: TRBJ1-3; v_call: TRBV19; clone_size: .; cdr3_nt: TGTGCCAGTACACGGGTCTCTGGAAACACCATATATTTT; cdr3_aa: CASTRVSGNTIYF
d_call: .; j_call: TRBJ2-5; v_call: TRBV29-1; clone_size: few; cdr3_nt: TGCAGCTTTGATACGAGCGGGGAGACCCAGTACTTC; cdr3_aa: CSFDTSGETQYF
d_call: .; j_call: TRBJ1-2; v_call: TRBV19; clone_size: .; cdr3_nt: TGTGCCAGTAGTATAGACGACATTGTATACACCTTC; cdr3_aa: CASSIDDIVYTF
d_call: .; j_call: TRBJ2-5; v_call: TRBV12-3/TRBV12-4; clone_size: .; cdr3_nt: TGTGCCAGCAGTCCCCCAGAAGAAGAGACCCAGTACTTC; cdr3_aa: CASSPPEEETQYF
d_call: .; j_call: TRBJ1-6; v_call: TRBV7-2; clone_size: .; cdr3_nt: TGTGCCAGCAGCCCCCCGGTTTTGAGTTCACCCCTCCACTTT; cdr3_aa: CASSPPVLSSPLHF
d_call: .; j_call: TRBJ2-5; v_call: TRBV29-1; clone_size: .; cdr3_nt: TGCAGCGCTGGGGAGTATAGTTTTTTTTCGGAGACCCAGTACTTC; cdr3_aa: CSAGEYSFFSETQYF
d_call: .; j_call: TRBJ2-7; v_call: TRBV7-8; clone_size: once; cdr3_nt: TGTGCCAGCAGCCCGGACAGTTTTAGGCACGAGCAGTACTTC; cdr3_aa: CASSPDSFRHEQYF
d_call: .; j_call: TRBJ1-2; v_call: TRBV28; clone_size: many; cdr3_nt: TGTGCCAGCAGGGAGGAGAGGGGCTACACCTTC; cdr3_aa: CASREERGYTF
d_call: TRBD1; j_call: TRBJ2-7; v_call: TRBV19; clone_size: .; cdr3_nt: TGTGCCAGTAGTATGACAGGGAGCCACGAGCAGTACTTC; cdr3_aa: CASSMTGSHEQYF
d_call: TRBD2; j_call: TRBJ2-1; v_call: TRBV6-5; clone_size: .; cdr3_nt: TGTGCCAGCAGTAAGACTAGCGGGAGGCTTCTGGAGCAGTTCTTC; cdr3_aa: CASSKTSGRLLEQFF
d_call: TRBD2; j_call: TRBJ2-7; v_call: TRBV7-6; clone_size: few; cdr3_nt: TGTGCCAGCAGCCCTGAAGAACTAGCGGGAGTGTACGAGCAGTACTTC; cdr3_aa: CASSPEELAGVYEQYF
d_call: .; j_call: TRBJ2-1; v_call: TRBV19; clone_size: .; cdr3_nt: TGTGCCAGTAGTCCGATCGGACAGAGCTCCTACAATGAGCAGTTCTTC; cdr3_aa: CASSPIGQSSYNEQFF
d_call: TRBD1; j_call: TRBJ1-2; v_call: TRBV27; clone_size: .; cdr3_nt: TGTGCCAGCAGGGCCTGGGACAGGGAAGATGGCTACACCTTC; cdr3_aa: CASRAWDREDGYTF
d_call: TRBD2; j_call: TRBJ2-7; v_call: TRBV5-1; clone_size: .; cdr3_nt: TGCGCCAGCAGCTTGGCCAAGGGACTAGGAGGCTACGAGCAGTACTTC; cdr3_aa: CASSLAKGLGGYEQYF
d_call: .; j_call: TRBJ2-5; v_call: TRBV9; clone_size: .; cdr3_nt: TGTGCCAGCAGCGCGCGCTCCGGGACTTTCGAAGAGACCCAGTACTTC; cdr3_aa: CASSARSGTFEETQYF
d_call: TRBD1; j_call: TRBJ2-7; v_call: TRBV5-1; clone_size: .; cdr3_nt: TGCGCCAGCGTAGGGGACAGGGGTTACGAGCAGTACTTC; cdr3_aa: CASVGDRGYEQYF
d_call: .; j_call: TRBJ2-3; v_call: TRBV7-6; clone_size: .; cdr3_nt: TGTGCCAGCAGCCCTATACCCGGGGCAGATACGCAGTATTTT; cdr3_aa: CASSPIPGADTQYF
d_call: .; j_call: TRBJ1-3; v_call: TRBV30; clone_size: .; cdr3_nt: TGTGCCTGGAGTGTGTGGAGTACCTCTGGAAACACCATATATTTT; cdr3_aa: CAWSVWSTSGNTIYF
d_call: .; j_call: TRBJ2-2; v_call: TRBV5-6; clone_size: few; cdr3_nt: TGTGCCAGCAGCAGACTAGCGAACACCGGGGAGCTGTTTTTT; cdr3_aa: CASSRLANTGELFF
d_call: TRBD2; j_call: TRBJ2-5; v_call: TRBV7-7; clone_size: .; cdr3_nt: TGTGCTAGCAGCGCGACTAGCGGGGGGGCCGGAGAGACCCAGTACTTC; cdr3_aa: CASSATSGGAGETQYF
d_call: TRBD1; j_call: TRBJ2-7; v_call: TRBV5-6; clone_size: .; cdr3_nt: TGTGCCAGCAGCTTTGGGACAGGGGCCTACGAGCAGTACTTC; cdr3_aa: CASSFGTGAYEQYF
d_call: .; j_call: TRBJ1-2; v_call: TRBV6-5; clone_size: once; cdr3_nt: TGTGCCAGCAAGAAGGCGGACTATGGCTACACCTTC; cdr3_aa: CASKKADYGYTF
d_call: .; j_call: TRBJ2-3; v_call: TRBV10-1; clone_size: .; cdr3_nt: TGCGCCAGCAGTGAAGGCCCCGCGGGGCGGGAAGATACGCAGTATTTT; cdr3_aa: CASSEGPAGREDTQYF
d_call: TRBD2; j_call: TRBJ2-7; v_call: TRBV6-5; clone_size: many; cdr3_nt: TGTGCCAGCAGTTACTCGAGCGGGGGGGCCTACGAGCAGTACTTC; cdr3_aa: CASSYSSGGAYEQYF
d_call: .; j_call: TRBJ1-1; v_call: TRBV11-2; clone_size: .; cdr3_nt: TGTGCCAGCAGCCTCTTAACAGGGTTACCTGAAGCTTTCTTT; cdr3_aa: CASSLLTGLPEAFF
d_call: .; j_call: TRBJ1-2; v_call: TRBV19; clone_size: .; cdr3_nt: TGTGCCAGTAGTACCCAGCGACAGGCTTATGGCTACACCTTC; cdr3_aa: CASSTQRQAYGYTF
d_call: TRBD1; j_call: TRBJ2-7; v_call: TRBV5-6; clone_size: .; cdr3_nt: TGTGCCAGCAGCTCCCCCGACAGGGGGGGTTACGAGCAGTACTTC; cdr3_aa: CASSSPDRGGYEQYF
d_call: TRBD1; j_call: TRBJ1-2; v_call: TRBV11-2; clone_size: .; cdr3_nt: TGTGCCAGCAGCGCCCGGACAGGTCTCTATGGCTACACCTTC; cdr3_aa: CASSARTGLYGYTF
d_call: .; j_call: TRBJ2-3; v_call: TRBV2; clone_size: .; cdr3_nt: TGTGCCAGCAGTGAAGAGACAACTAGCACAGATACGCAGTATTTT; cdr3_aa: CASSEETTSTDTQYF
d_call: .; j_call: TRBJ2-3; v_call: TRBV11-2; clone_size: .; cdr3_nt: TGTGCCAGCACCTTCCTCCCGGGGCAGGGGACAGATACGCAGTATTTT; cdr3_aa: CASTFLPGQGTDTQYF
d_call: TRBD1; j_call: TRBJ2-2; v_call: TRBV19; clone_size: .; cdr3_nt: TGTGCCAGTAGTAACAGGGGTTGGTATGGTAACACCGGGGAGCTGTTTTTT; cdr3_aa: CASSNRGWYGNTGELFF
d_call: .; j_call: TRBJ1-2; v_call: TRBV30; clone_size: .; cdr3_nt: TGTGCCTGGAGTCCCGGACAGAACTATGGCTACACCTTC; cdr3_aa: CAWSPGQNYGYTF
d_call: TRBD2; j_call: TRBJ2-5; v_call: TRBV28; clone_size: .; cdr3_nt: TGTGCCAGCAGTGCCATAGCGGGAGGTCCCACCCAAGAGACCCAGTACTTC; cdr3_aa: CASSAIAGGPTQETQYF
d_call: .; j_call: TRBJ2-7; v_call: TRBV28; clone_size: .; cdr3_nt: TGTGCCAGCACTTTATCGGCTAGCGAGCAGTACTTC; cdr3_aa: CASTLSASEQYF
d_call: TRBD1; j_call: TRBJ1-2; v_call: TRBV10-3; clone_size: .; cdr3_nt: TGTGCCATCAGTAAGGGAGGGGACAGGGTCGGCTACACCTTC; cdr3_aa: CAISKGGDRVGYTF
d_call: TRBD1; j_call: TRBJ1-2; v_call: TRBV19; clone_size: .; cdr3_nt: TGTGCCACGGCTGGGACAGGGTTATATGGCTACACCTTC; cdr3_aa: CATAGTGLYGYTF